This TCR beta chain was identified in a study of T-cell reconstitution after alpha-beta-depleted transplantation in children (dated by TCRdb to between 2015 and 2016). Study-wide context: T-cell immune reconstitution after TCRalphabeta/CD19-depleted allogeneic hematopoietic cell transplantation in children was quantitatively tracked in the study by means of TCR repertoire profiling.

Library preparation was by PCR. For sequencing, an Illumina HiSeq 2500 was employed. To normalize quantification of the TCRbeta repertoire, the TCR libraries were built with molecular barcoding that relied on unique molecular identifiers. TCRdb applied fastp at Q25 and MiXCR to the public reads, then kept only in-frame beta chains. When rows share a CDR3 protein, they turn into one entry using the most common DNA and genes. Counted in this sample were over 550,000 distinct CDR3 sequences; 10% of them appeared once. The ten most abundant clones make up less than 5% of the sample. There are many counts of this clonotype. The antigen it binds to is not known. There are no base qualities to consult, and no much larger clone falls within one base. The source material was PBMCs from the stem cell graft donor, sampled from the stem cell graft. This receptor was identified in a human donor who donated a stem cell graft to a child with acute myeloid leukemia.

The nucleotide sequence is given as TGTGCCAGCAGTTTAGCAGGGCAAGCCTACTCTGGGGCCAACGTCCTGACTTTC. It codes for CASSLAGQAYSGANVLTF. The sequence links TRBV12-3 or TRBV12-4 to TRBJ2-6; confidence is insufficient to name the D gene. The CDR3 sequence holds 18 residues, the cysteine and phenylalanine included. The entry retains the CDR3 DNA only, 54 bases that are in frame from base 1. V is cut by 0 bases and J by 0 bases, and the space between the germline ends is 12 bases.